This T cell receptor beta chain was documented in a study of blood T cell repertoires in COVID-19. At the level of the study: Donors in the United States, Italy and Spain gave samples during acute or convalescent COVID-19.

Germline assignment: CDR1 SGHVS and CDR2 FNYEAQ. The CDR3 consists of 14 residues. V gave up 5 bases and J gave up 3 bases, with 14 bases separating them. The protocol was immunoSEQ multiplex PCR, while the TCRdb copy is restricted to in-frame clones and leaves out a portion. The table records under 150,000 clones, 80% to 90% of them present only once. Membership in each cohort depended on participant-reported clinical history. The TCR originated in a woman aged 50 to 60 who had recovered from COVID-19. This chain uses TRBV7-6 with TRBJ2-7, with a tentative D call TRBD2 (6 bases). The specimen was PBMCs or T cells enriched from blood (not recorded which). CDR3 loop: CASSPAYGGYEQYF. CDR3 nucleotide sequence: TGTGCCAGCAGCCCTGCGTACGGGGGCTACGAGCAGTACTTC.